The 6 T cell receptor beta chains below all came from one sample that was sequenced in a study of blood T cell repertoires in COVID-19. Profiled with immunoSEQ multiplex PCR; TCRdb holds only in-frame clones, not every one. The sample consists of approximately 300,000 clones, around 81% of them appearing once. Sequenced: peripheral blood. These receptors came from a woman aged 45 to 65 with active or convalescent COVID-19.

This chain links TRBV13 with TRBJ2-2, with 12 bases lining up with TRBD2. The germline V gene encodes CDR1 PRHDT and CDR2 FYEKMQ (reference sequence). V lost 4 bases and J lost 7; bases outside the gene matches: 10. The CDR3 totals 17 residues. CDR3 sequence: CASSSETSGRGIGELFF. CDR3 sequence (DNA): TGTGCCAGCAGCTCCGAGACTAGCGGGAGAGGCATCGGGGAGCTGTTTTTT.

CDR3 DNA: TGTGCCAGCAGCCCCTCCGGGACGGGAGACTATGGCTACACCTTC. Its translation: CASSPSGTGDYGYTF. The chain recombines TRBV9 with TRBJ1-2; D perhaps matches TRBD1 (5 bases). Germline assignment: CDR1 SGDLS and CDR2 YYNGEE. The V and J ends lost 4 bases and 3 bases respectively, with 16 bases between them. CDR3 length: 15 amino acids. The complete variable domain, with remaining parts taken from reference TRBV9 and TRBJ1-2, reads DSGVTQTPKHLITATGQRVTLRCSPRSGDLSVYWYQQSLDQGLQFLIQYYNGEERAKGNILERFSAQQFPDLHSELNLSSLELGDSALYFCASSPSGTGDYGYTFGSGTRLTVV.

The chain employs TRBV5-4 and TRBJ1-1; a possible D gene is TRBD1 (6 bases). Between the trimmed V and J ends, which lost 6 bases and 3 bases, there was a span of 15 bases. From germline, CDR1 is SGHNT and CDR2 YYREEE (reference sequence). This CDR3 spans 14 amino acids. As DNA, the CDR3 is TGTGCCAGCACCCAGGGCGGGGGGCACACTGAAGCTTTCTTT. Protein product: CASTQGGGHTEAFF.

The V call is TRBV7-2, the J call TRBJ1-6; 8 bases map to TRBD1. Germline V gene sequence: CDR1 SGHTA, CDR2 FQGNSA. After removal of 7 bases from V and 7 bases from J, the junction contained 9 bases not matched to a gene. The CDR3 sequence is 15 residues long. The CDR3 DNA sequence: TGTGCCAGCAACCTCGGACAGGGCGAAAATTCACCCCTCCACTTT. Its translation is CASNLGQGENSPLHF.

On this clone itself: The same CDR3 can be traced to other DNA sequences in this sample. This chain connects TRBV19 to TRBJ1-2; 8 nucleotides align to TRBD1. This CDR3 is built from 13 residues. Germline assignment: CDR1 LNHDA and CDR2 SQIVND (reference sequence). V was pared by 1 base and J by 7 bases, with 2 bases of the junction left unmatched. CDR3 region: CASSIGTGSGYTF. CDR3 DNA sequence: TGTGCCAGTAGTATAGGGACAGGGAGTGGCTACACCTTC.

The chain has TRBV29-1 and TRBJ1-1; no firm D call. Trimming cost V 7 bases and J 0 bases, with 15 bases left between them. The germline CDR1 and CDR2 sequences are SQVTM and ANQGSEA. This CDR3 contains 14 residues. DNA for the CDR3: TGCAGCGCAATCGCCGGGTCCATGAACACTGAAGCTTTCTTT. Translation: CSAIAGSMNTEAFF. Looking up the rest from reference TRBV29-1 and TRBJ1-1 gives the full variable domain: SAVISQKPSRDICQRGTSLTIQCQVDSQVTMMFWYRQQPGQSLTLIATANQGSEATYESGFVIDKFPISRPNLTFSTLTVSNMSPEDSSIYLCSAIAGSMNTEAFFGQGTRLTVV.